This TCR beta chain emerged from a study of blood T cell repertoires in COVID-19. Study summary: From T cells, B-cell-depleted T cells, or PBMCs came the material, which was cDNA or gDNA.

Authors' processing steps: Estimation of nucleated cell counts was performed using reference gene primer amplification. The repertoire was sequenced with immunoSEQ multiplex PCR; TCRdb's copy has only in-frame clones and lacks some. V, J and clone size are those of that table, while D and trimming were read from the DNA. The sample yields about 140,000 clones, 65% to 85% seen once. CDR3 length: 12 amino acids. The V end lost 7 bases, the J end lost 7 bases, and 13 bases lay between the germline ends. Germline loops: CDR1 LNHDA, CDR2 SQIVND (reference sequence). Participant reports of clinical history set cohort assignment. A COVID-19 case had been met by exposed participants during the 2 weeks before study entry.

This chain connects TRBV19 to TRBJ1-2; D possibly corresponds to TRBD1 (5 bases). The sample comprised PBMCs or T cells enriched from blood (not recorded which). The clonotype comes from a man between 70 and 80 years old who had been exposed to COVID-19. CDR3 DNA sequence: TGTGCCAGTACCATCGGGGGAGTTGGCTACACCTTC. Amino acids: CASTIGGVGYTF.